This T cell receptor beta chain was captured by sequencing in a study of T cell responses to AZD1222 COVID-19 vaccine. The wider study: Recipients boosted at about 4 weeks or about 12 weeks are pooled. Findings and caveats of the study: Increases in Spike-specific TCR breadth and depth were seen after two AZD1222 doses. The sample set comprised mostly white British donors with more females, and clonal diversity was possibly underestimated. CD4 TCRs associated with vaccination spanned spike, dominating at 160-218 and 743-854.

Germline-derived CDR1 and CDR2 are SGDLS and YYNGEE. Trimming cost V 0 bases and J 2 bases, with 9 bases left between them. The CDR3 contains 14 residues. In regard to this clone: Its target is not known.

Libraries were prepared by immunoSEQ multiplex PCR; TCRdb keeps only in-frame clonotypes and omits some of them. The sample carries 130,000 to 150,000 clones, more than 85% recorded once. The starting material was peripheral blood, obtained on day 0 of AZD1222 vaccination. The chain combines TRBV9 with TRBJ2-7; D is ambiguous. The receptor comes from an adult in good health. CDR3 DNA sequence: TGTGCCAGCAGCGTAGACGACCGCCCCTACGAGCAGTACTTC. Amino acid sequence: CASSVDDRPYEQYF.